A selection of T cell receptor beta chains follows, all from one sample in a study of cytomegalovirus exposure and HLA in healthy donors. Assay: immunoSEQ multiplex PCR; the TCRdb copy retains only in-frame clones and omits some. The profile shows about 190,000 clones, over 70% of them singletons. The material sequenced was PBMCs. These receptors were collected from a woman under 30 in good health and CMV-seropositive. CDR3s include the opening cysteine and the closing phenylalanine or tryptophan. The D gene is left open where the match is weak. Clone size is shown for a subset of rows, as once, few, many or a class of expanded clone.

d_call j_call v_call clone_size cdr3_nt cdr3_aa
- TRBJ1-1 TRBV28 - TGTGCCAGCAGCCATGGGGGGGGACCTAACACTGAAGCTTTCTTT CASSHGGGPNTEAFF
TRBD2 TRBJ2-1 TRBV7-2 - TGTGCCAGCAGGGCTAGCGGGGGCCGGAGGGGTGAGCAGTTCTTC CASRASGGRRGEQFF
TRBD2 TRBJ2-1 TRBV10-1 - TGCGCCAGCAGCGATTCGACTAGCGGTTTAAGCAATGAGCAGTTCTTC CASSDSTSGLSNEQFF
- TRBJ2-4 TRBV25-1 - TGTGCCAGCAGTGAAAGGAGGGGAGCCAAAAACATTCAGTACTTC CASSERRGAKNIQYF
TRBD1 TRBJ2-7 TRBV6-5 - TGTGCCAGCAGCCCGGTATCAGGGGGCTCCTACGAGCAGTACTTC CASSPVSGGSYEQYF
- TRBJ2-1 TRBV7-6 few TGTGCCAGCAGCCGCCCGGGTCCCACCTACAATGAGCAGTTCTTC CASSRPGPTYNEQFF
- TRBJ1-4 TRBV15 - TGTGCCACCAGCAGAGATAGTTCGGAGGGAAACGTTAATGAAAAACTGTTTTTT CATSRDSSEGNVNEKLFF
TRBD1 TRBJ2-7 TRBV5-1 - TGCGCCAGCAGCTTGGGAGACAGGGGTTACGAGCAGTACTTC CASSLGDRGYEQYF
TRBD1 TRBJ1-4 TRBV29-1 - TGCAGCGTTGAAGCTAGTGGACAGGGAGGTACTAATGAAAAACTGTTTTTT CSVEASGQGGTNEKLFF
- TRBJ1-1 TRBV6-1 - TGTGCCAGCAGCAAGGGAGGTAGCGGCACTGAAGCTTTCTTT CASSKGGSGTEAFF